One and the same sample provided the 22 T cell receptor beta chains below, sequenced in a study of blood T cells in healthy people across ages. A second roughly 7 to 11 cycle PCR used barcoded and J-beta primers. TCRdb re-derived calls from the 5' RACE reads in MiXCR, one entry per CDR3 protein. The sample contains over a million distinct CDR3 sequences, roughly 24% of which appear only once. The sample also formed part of further work on T cells of mothers and their children.

The sequencing input was blood. The receptor set was obtained from a girl aged 2 to 9 in good health.

The rearrangement joins TRBV12-3 or TRBV12-4 to TRBJ2-2; 8 nucleotides align to TRBD2. The V segment lost 6 bases and the J segment 7 bases; nucleotides outside the gene matches: 7. This CDR3 has 14 residues. In DNA, the CDR3 is TGTGCCAGCAGAACGGCGGGGGGAGGCGGGGAGCTGTTTTTT. Amino acids: CASRTAGGGGELFF.

This clonotype was observed a few times. The chain employs TRBV28 and TRBJ2-3; 8 bases are a match to TRBD2. The CDR3 is 18 amino acids. V shed 5 bases and J 3 bases; nucleotides not matched to a gene: 16. The germline CDR1 and CDR2 sequences are MDHEN and SYDVKM. CDR3 DNA: TGTGCCAGCAGTCCCCGGGGGGGCCGGGATGTTTGGACAGATACGCAGTATTTT. Protein product: CASSPRGGRDVWTDTQYF.

The J gene is TRBJ2-5, the V gene TRBV20-1; 8 nucleotides match TRBD2. With 5 bases clipped from V and 5 bases from J, the junction kept 4 bases outside the gene matches. Germline CDR1 is DFQATT and CDR2 is SNEGSKA (reference sequence). This CDR3 comprises 12 residues. The CDR3 here is CSALIAGETQYF. CDR3 nucleotide sequence: TGCAGTGCTTTGATAGCGGGGGAGACCCAGTACTTC.

This clonotype was seen a single time. The CDR3 DNA follows: TGTGCCAGCAGCTTTCTCCCAGAACTAGGATCCTACGAGCAGTACTTC. Amino acids: CASSFLPELGSYEQYF. The chain uses TRBV11-2 and TRBJ2-7; D might be TRBD2 (5 bases). Germline V gene lookup returns CDR1 SGHAT and CDR2 FQNNGV. This CDR3 is 16 amino acids long. Trimming shortened V by 3 bases and J by 1 base, and 16 bases separated the two germline ends.

This clonotype was counted only a few times. The chain combines TRBV7-9 with TRBJ2-1; D remains unclear. V was trimmed by 4 bases and J by 6 bases, leaving 7 bases between them. Germline CDR1 SEHNR, CDR2 FQNEAQ (reference sequence). This CDR3 contains 12 residues. The CDR3 sequence is CASSSAFNEQFF. In nucleotides, the CDR3 is TGTGCCAGCAGCTCCGCTTTCAATGAGCAGTTCTTC.

The chain uses TRBV28 and TRBJ1-6, with 7 bases identical to TRBD1. The CDR3 length is 13 residues. V lost 6 bases and J lost 10; bases outside the gene matches: 6. The germline CDR1 and CDR2 sequences are MDHEN and SYDVKM. CDR3 DNA sequence: TGTGCCAGCAGCGGCGCAGGGGGATCACCCCTCCACTTT. It encodes CASSGAGGSPLHF.

The chain joins TRBV7-2 to TRBJ2-1, with 9 bases lining up with TRBD2. This CDR3 has 17 amino acids. Trimming cost V 5 bases and J 3 bases; bases outside gene matches: 11. Germline lookup yields CDR1 SGHTA and CDR2 FQGNSA. The CDR3 DNA sequence: TGTGCCAGCAGCCAGTATAGACTAGCGGAAATCTACAATGAGCAGTTCTTC. Its protein product is CASSQYRLAEIYNEQFF. The whole variable domain, filled in from reference TRBV7-2 and TRBJ2-1, reads GAGVSQSPSNKVTEKGKDVELRCDPISGHTALYWYRQSLGQGLEFLIYFQGNSAPDKSGLPSDRFSAERTGGSVSTLTIQRTQQEDSAVYLCASSQYRLAEIYNEQFFGPGTRLTVL.

The genes are TRBV29-1 and TRBJ2-5, with 8 positions matching TRBD1. TRBJ2-7 matches the DNA end more closely, so the J call is doubtful. Germline CDR1 is SQVTM and CDR2 is ANQGSEA. The CDR3 totals 14 residues. The CDR3, as DNA: TGCAGCGTTTCGAGCGACAGGGGTCTATACGAGCAGTACTTC. Amino acids: CSVSSDRGLYEQYF.

The rearrangement uses TRBV29-1 and TRBJ2-7; D not resolved. The germline CDR1 and CDR2 sequences are SQVTM and ANQGSEA. CDR3 size: 12 residues. V lost 5 bases, J lost 1 base, and 9 bases lay in between. The CDR3 protein is CSVRASSYEQYF. CDR3 DNA: TGCAGCGTTCGTGCGAGTTCCTACGAGCAGTACTTC.

The table lists this clonotype with a few counts. The V gene is TRBV9, the J gene TRBJ2-1, with D perhaps matching TRBD1 (5 bases). Germline loops: CDR1 SGDLS, CDR2 YYNGEE. V lost 7 bases, J lost 9 bases, and 14 bases lay in between. The CDR3 extends over 12 amino acids. CDR3 protein: CASGREVGEQFF. In DNA form, the CDR3 reads TGTGCCAGCGGCAGGGAAGTGGGTGAGCAGTTCTTC.

This clonotype appeared a few times. This chain connects TRBV7-8 to TRBJ2-5, with TRBD2 matching over 11 bases. The germline V gene has CDR1 SGHVS and CDR2 FQNEAQ. Losses at the gene ends were 5 bases for V and 4 bases for J; bases not matched to a gene: 6. This CDR3 has 15 amino acids. CDR3 sequence: CASSRIAGGVETQYF. In DNA form, the CDR3 reads TGTGCCAGCAGCCGTATAGCGGGAGGGGTAGAGACCCAGTACTTC.

The chain has TRBV20-1 and TRBJ2-1; 8 positions match TRBD2. Germline values: CDR1 DFQATT, CDR2 SNEGSKA (reference sequence). Trimming took 4 bases from V and 6 from J; bases not matched to a gene: 11. This CDR3 is 15 amino acids long. In DNA form, the CDR3 reads TGCAGTGCTAACAATGCGGGAGGATCCGGCAATGAGCAGTTCTTC. Translation gives CSANNAGGSGNEQFF.

This chain uses TRBV29-1 with TRBJ2-3; D gene unclear. The V end lost 1 base, the J end lost 7 bases, and 15 bases lay between the germline ends. The CDR3 is 14 amino acids. Germline CDR1 reads SQVTM; CDR2 reads ANQGSEA. The CDR3 coding sequence is TGCAGCGTTGAAGGGGCAGGCCAACCTCATACGCAGTATTTT. Translation: CSVEGAGQPHTQYF.

The chain employs TRBV29-1 and TRBJ2-4; tentative D call: TRBD1 (6 bases). Per germline, CDR1 SQVTM and CDR2 ANQGSEA. Trimming pared 0 bases from V and 1 base from J, leaving 7 bases between. This CDR3 spans 14 amino acids. The CDR3 sequence: CSVEDTGAKNIQYF. The CDR3 region has the DNA TGCAGCGTTGAAGACACAGGGGCCAAAAACATTCAGTACTTC.

This clonotype was seen more than once but under ten times. This sequence joins TRBV5-1 and TRBJ1-1; D is possibly TRBD1 (5 bases). Per the germline V gene, CDR1 is SGHRS and CDR2 is YFSETQ. This CDR3 has 15 amino acids. V was cut by 4 bases and J by 1 base, with 14 bases left in between. CDR3 DNA sequence: TGCGCCAGCAGCCCCAACGTGGGGGGGAACACTGAAGCTTTCTTT. As protein: CASSPNVGGNTEAFF.

Concerning this clonotype: Because it lacks the conserved phenylalanine or tryptophan at the end, this CDR3 is likely a read error. The genes are TRBV6-5 and TRBJ2-2; 7 bases map to TRBD1. Germline V gives CDR1 MNHEY, CDR2 SVGAGI. The CDR3 is 17 residues long. Losses at the gene ends were 0 bases for V and 5 bases for J; bases not matched to a gene: 9. CDR3 region: CASSYSEKGGATGELFY. The CDR3 DNA follows: TGTGCCAGCAGTTACTCTGAAAAAGGGGGCGCAACCGGGGAGCTGTTTTAT.

This clonotype has a handful of counts. The chain uses TRBV11-2 and TRBJ2-1, with TRBD1 matching over 10 bases. Trimming at V came to 4 bases and at J to 10 bases, leaving 25 bases not matched to a gene. This CDR3 contains 20 residues. Germline V gives CDR1 SGHAT, CDR2 FQNNGV. The CDR3 bases are TGTGCCAGCAGCTACAACCCAATATCAAGACAGGGGGCAAGGGATGAGGAGCAGTTCTTC. It yields the protein CASSYNPISRQGARDEEQFF.

This chain uses TRBV5-4 with TRBJ2-5; D gene uncertain. Germline CDR1 is SGHNT and CDR2 is YYREEE (reference sequence). The V end was cut by 3 bases, the J end by 2 bases, with 17 bases between. The CDR3 consists of 16 residues. The CDR3 loop is CASSSRDWSQQETQYF. In DNA, the CDR3 is TGTGCCAGCAGCTCGAGAGACTGGTCCCAGCAAGAGACCCAGTACTTC.

The chain couples TRBV7-9 to TRBJ1-1; TRBD1 might be the D (6 bases). Per germline, CDR1 SEHNR and CDR2 FQNEAQ (reference sequence). V lost 7 bases and J 10 bases, leaving 19 bases between the germline ends. The CDR3 extends over 13 amino acids. The CDR3: CASTHRDWVVAFF. The CDR3 nucleotides read TGTGCCAGCACACACAGGGATTGGGTTGTAGCTTTCTTT. Full variable domain (missing parts from reference TRBV7-9 and TRBJ1-1): DTGVSQNPRHKITKRGQNVTFRCDPISEHNRLYWYRQTLGQGPEFLTYFQNEAQLEKSRLLSDRFSAERPKGSFSTLEIQRTEQGDSAMYLCASTHRDWVVAFFGQGTRLTVV.

A few counts support this clonotype. The chain recombines TRBV6-1 with TRBJ1-2; the D is unclear. The length of the CDR3 is 16 residues. V lost 5 bases, J lost 1 base, and 17 bases lay in between. Germline V CDR1 and CDR2: MNHNS, SASEGT. CDR3: CASSPSSDGDNYGYTF. The CDR3 DNA sequence: TGTGCCAGCAGTCCTTCAAGTGACGGAGATAACTATGGCTACACCTTC.

This clonotype was counted only a few times. V is TRBV5-1 and J is TRBJ2-3, with TRBD2 as a possible D gene (6 bases). CDR3 size: 14 residues. The V and J ends lost 6 bases and 4 bases respectively, with 15 bases between them. The germline CDR1 and CDR2 sequences are SGHRS and YFSETQ. CDR3 region: CASTGTAGADTQYF. The CDR3 region has the DNA TGCGCCAGCACCGGGACTGCGGGCGCAGATACGCAGTATTTT.

V usage is TRBV4-1 and J usage is TRBJ2-7; TRBD2 matches 7 bases. CDR1 is MGHRA, CDR2 YSYEKL, per germline. The CDR3 has 16 amino acids. The V and J ends lost 3 bases and 0 bases, in that order; junction bases with no gene match: 8. CDR3 DNA: TGCGCCAGCAGCCAGGGGGGGAGAGGCCGCTCCTACGAGCAGTACTTC. Its protein is CASSQGGRGRSYEQYF.